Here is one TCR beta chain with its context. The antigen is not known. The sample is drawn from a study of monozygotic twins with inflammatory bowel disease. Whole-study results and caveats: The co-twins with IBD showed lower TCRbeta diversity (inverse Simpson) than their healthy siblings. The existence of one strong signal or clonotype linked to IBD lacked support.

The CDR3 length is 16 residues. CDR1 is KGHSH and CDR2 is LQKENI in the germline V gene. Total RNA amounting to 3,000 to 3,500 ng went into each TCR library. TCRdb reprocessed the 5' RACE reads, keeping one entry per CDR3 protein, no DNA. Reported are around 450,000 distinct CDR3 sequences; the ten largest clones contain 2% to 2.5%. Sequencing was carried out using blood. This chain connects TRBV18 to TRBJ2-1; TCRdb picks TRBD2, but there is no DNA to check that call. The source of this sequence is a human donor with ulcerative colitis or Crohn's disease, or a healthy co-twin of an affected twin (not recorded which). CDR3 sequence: CASSGGLLGSYNEQFF.